This TCR beta chain was observed in a study of T cell repertoires in cytomegalovirus infection. Study in general: Peptides in the study included HLA-C-restricted and HLA-B-restricted CMV epitopes.

The germline CDR1 and CDR2 sequences are DFQATT and SNEGSKA (reference sequence). Losses at the gene ends were 3 bases for V and 1 base for J; bases not matched to a gene: 6. The CDR3 is made up of 15 amino acids. This clonotype was counted a few times. The target antigen is unknown. One entry per CDR3 protein results from TCRdb running MiXCR on the reads. The data contain about 480,000 distinct CDR3 sequences, 30% to 35% of them singletons. The specimen comprised cultured PBMCs, sampled from culture after CMV antigen stimulation. The chain carries TRBV20-1 and TRBJ2-1; 7 bases agree with TRBD2. The TCR originated in a human donor in good health (CMV status not recorded). Some clones in this sample may be carry-over from other donors' samples. CDR3 sequence reads: CSARGSRGSYNEQFF. The CDR3 DNA reads as TGCAGTGCTAGGGGCTCGCGGGGGTCCTACAATGAGCAGTTCTTC.